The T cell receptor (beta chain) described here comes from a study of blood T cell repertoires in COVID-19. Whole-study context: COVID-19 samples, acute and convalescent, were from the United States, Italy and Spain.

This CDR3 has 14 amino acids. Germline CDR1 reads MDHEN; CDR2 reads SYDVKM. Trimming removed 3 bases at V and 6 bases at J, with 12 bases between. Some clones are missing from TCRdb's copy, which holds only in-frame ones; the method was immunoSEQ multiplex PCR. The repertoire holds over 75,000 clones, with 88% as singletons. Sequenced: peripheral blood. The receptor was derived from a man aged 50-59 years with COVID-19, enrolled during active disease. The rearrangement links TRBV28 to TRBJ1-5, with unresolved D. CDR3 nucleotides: TGTGCCAGCAGTTTGGGAAGGGAGAGTCAGCCCCAGCATTTT. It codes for CASSLGRESQPQHF.